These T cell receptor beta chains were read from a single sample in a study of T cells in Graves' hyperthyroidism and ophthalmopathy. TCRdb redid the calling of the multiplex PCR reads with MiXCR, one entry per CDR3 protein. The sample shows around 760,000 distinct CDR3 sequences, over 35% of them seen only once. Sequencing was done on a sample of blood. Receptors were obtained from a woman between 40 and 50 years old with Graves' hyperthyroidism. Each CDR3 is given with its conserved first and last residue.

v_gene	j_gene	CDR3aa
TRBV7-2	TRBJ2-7	CASSLVNGDRGEQYF
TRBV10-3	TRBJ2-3	CAISIGTSGFTDTQYF
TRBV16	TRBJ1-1	CASSQSDRGSEAFF
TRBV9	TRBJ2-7	CASRRRGASYEQYF
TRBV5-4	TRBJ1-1	CASSLSGDRPEAFF
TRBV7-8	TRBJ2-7	CASSLARTGDYEQYF
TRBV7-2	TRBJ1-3	CASSFTTGGSGNTIYF
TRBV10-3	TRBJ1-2	CAISAQNLYGYTF
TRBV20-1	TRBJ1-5	CSASDRGMGNQPQHF
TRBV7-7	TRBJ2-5	CASSLTSGTETQYF
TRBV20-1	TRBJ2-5	CSASGGLVTETQYF
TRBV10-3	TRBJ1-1	CAISERDAPNTEAFF
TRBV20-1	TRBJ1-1	CSARDKSGANTEAFF
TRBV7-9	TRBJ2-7	CASSEGRNDGRGFQCF
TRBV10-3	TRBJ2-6	CAISGTSGGDSGANVLTF
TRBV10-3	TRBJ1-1	CAISDHGSRMNTEAFF
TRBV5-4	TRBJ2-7	CASSLQGFAYEQYF
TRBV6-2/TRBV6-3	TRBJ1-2	CASGRLEVGYTF
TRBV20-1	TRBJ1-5	CSARRGGESQPQHF
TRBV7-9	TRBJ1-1	CASSQSSNTEAFF
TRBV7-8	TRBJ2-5	CASSLGPGGQETQYF
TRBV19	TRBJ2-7	CASSIDGSGTLSAYGQYF
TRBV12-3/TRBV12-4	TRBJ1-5	CASSSPRQGYYQPQHF
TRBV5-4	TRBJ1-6	CASSLNLRDRDSPLHF
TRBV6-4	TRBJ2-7	CASSDPMRGTGGPYEQYF
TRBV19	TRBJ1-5	CASQGSSSDQPQHF
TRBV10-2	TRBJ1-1	CASSSPGGGVTGTEAFF
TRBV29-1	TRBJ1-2	CSVEDLEAGSNYGYTF
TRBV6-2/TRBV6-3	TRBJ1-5	CASSYSFGNQPQHF
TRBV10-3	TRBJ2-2	CATDRGSNTGELFF
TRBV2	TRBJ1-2	CASSGQPSVEGYTF
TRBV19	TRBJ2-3	CASTFGSSADTQYF
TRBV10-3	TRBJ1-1	CAISEGRQGMTEAFF
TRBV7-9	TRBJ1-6	CASRPGTGGWNNSPLHF
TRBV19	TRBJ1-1	CASSIGQVVGNTEAFF
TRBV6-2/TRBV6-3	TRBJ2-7	CASSYSLRGYEQYF
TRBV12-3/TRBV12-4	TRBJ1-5	CASSPGQGWNQPQHF
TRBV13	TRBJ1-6	CASSSGGFGSPLHF
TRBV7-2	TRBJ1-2	CASSFATPDRGYTF
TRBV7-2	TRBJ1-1	CASSLDGWLTWTEAFF
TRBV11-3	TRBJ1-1	CASSLIRGMNTEAFF
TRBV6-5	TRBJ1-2	CAISYSVDGYTF
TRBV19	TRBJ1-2	CASSSSTGRGYGYTF
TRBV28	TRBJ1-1	CASSLWEEAFF
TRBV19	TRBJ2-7	CASSMLRGSSYEQYF
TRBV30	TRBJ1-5	CAWSGPDNQPQHF
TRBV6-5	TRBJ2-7	CATHGTYSYEQYF
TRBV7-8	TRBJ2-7	CASSSPRTGAHEQYF
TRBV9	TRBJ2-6	CASSQRSSGANVLTF
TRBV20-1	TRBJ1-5	CSAGGRINQPQHF
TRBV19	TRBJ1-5	CASSISGGTGAQPQHF
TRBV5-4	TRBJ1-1	CASSPGTVLEAFF